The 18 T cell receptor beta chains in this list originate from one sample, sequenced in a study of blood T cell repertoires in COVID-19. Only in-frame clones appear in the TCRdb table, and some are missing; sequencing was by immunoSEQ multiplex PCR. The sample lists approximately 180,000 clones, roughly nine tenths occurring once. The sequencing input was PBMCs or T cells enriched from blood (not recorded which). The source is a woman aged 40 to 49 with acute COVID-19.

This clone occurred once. CDR3 in amino acids: CASSSSTSGGATEQFF. The CDR3 bases are TGTGCCAGCAGCTCCTCGACTAGCGGGGGGGCAACCGAGCAGTTCTTC. This rearrangement joins TRBV7-3 to TRBJ2-1, with 14 bases fitting TRBD2. With V trimmed by 4 bases and J by 10 bases, 9 bases remained unmatched. Germline assignment: CDR1 SGHTA and CDR2 FQGTGA. This CDR3 spans 16 amino acids. Based on the CDR3 plus reference TRBV7-3 and TRBJ2-1, the full variable domain is GAGVSQTPSNKVTEKGKYVELRCDPISGHTALYWYRQSLGQGPEFLIYFQGTGAADDSGLPNDRFFAVRPEGSVSTLKIQRTERGDSAVYLCASSSSTSGGATEQFFGPGTRLTVL.

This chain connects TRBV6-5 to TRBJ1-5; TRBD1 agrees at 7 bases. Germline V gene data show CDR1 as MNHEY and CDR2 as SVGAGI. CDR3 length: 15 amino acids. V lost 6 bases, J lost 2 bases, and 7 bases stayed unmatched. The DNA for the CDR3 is TGTGCCAGCAGACCTCCGGGACAGCGCAATCAGCCCCAGCATTTT. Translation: CASRPPGQRNQPQHF.

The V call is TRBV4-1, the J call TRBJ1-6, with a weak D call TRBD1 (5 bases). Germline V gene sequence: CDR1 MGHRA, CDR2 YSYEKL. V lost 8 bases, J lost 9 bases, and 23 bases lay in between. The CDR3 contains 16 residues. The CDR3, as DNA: TGCGCCAGCGGCTCTCCCGGATCCACGGGGGGTTCACCCCTCCACTTT. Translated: CASGSPGSTGGSPLHF.

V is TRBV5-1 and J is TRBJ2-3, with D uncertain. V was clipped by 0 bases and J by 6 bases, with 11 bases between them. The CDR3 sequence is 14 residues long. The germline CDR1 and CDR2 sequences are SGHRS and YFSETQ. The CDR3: CASSLAVETDTQYF. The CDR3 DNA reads TGCGCCAGCAGCTTGGCCGTGGAGACTGATACGCAGTATTTT.

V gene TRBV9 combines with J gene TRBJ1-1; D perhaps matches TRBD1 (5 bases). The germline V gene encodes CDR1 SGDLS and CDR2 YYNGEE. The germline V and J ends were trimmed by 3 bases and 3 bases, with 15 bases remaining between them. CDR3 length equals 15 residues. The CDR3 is CASSGRGGGDTEAFF. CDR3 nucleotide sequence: TGTGCCAGCAGCGGTAGGGGAGGAGGCGACACTGAAGCTTTCTTT. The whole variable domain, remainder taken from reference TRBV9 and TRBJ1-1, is DSGVTQTPKHLITATGQRVTLRCSPRSGDLSVYWYQQSLDQGLQFLIQYYNGEERAKGNILERFSAQQFPDLHSELNLSSLELGDSALYFCASSGRGGGDTEAFFGQGTRLTVV.

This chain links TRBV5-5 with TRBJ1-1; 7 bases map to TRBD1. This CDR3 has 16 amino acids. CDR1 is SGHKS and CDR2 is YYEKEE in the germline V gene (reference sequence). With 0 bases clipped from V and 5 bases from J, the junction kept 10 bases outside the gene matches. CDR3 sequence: CASSLAAAGGGTEAFF. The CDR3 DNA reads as TGTGCCAGCAGCTTGGCTGCGGCAGGGGGTGGTACTGAAGCTTTCTTT.

The CDR3 region is CASQTGLYEQYF. The CDR3 coding sequence is TGTGCCAGTCAGACAGGCCTGTACGAGCAGTACTTC. This chain connects TRBV6-5 to TRBJ2-7; possibly TRBD1 for D (6 bases). Per germline, CDR1 MNHEY and CDR2 SVGAGI. V gave up 9 bases and J gave up 4 bases, with 13 bases separating them. The CDR3 spans 12 residues.

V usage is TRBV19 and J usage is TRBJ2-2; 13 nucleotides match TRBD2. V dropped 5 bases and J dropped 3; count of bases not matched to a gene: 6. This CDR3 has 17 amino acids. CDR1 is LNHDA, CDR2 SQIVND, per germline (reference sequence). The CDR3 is CASSQRTSGSDTGELFF. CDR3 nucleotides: TGTGCCAGTAGTCAGAGGACTAGCGGGAGTGACACCGGGGAGCTGTTTTTT.

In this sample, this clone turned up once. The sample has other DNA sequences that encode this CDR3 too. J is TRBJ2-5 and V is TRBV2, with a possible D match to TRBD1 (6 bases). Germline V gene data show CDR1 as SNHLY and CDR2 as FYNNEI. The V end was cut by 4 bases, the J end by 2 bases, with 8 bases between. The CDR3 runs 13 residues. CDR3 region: CASSVDRQETQYF. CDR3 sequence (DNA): TGTGCCAGCAGTGTTGACAGGCAAGAGACCCAGTACTTC.

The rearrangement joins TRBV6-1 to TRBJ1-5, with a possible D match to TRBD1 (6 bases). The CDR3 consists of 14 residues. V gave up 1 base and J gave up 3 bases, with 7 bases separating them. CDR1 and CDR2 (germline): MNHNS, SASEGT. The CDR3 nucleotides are TGTGCCAGCAGTGAAGGGACAGCCAATCAGCCCCAGCATTTT. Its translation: CASSEGTANQPQHF.

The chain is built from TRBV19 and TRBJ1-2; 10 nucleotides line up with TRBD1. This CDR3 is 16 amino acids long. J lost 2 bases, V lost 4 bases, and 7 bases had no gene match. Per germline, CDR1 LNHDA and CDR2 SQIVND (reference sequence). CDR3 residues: CASSTGQGRQNYGYTF. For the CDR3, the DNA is TGTGCCAGTAGTACGGGACAGGGGAGGCAAAACTATGGCTACACCTTC.

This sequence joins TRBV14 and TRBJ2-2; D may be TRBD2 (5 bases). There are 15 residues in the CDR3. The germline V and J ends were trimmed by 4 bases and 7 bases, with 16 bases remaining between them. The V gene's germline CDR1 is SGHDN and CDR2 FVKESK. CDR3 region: CASSPNAAALGELFF. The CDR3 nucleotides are TGTGCCAGCAGCCCGAACGCAGCGGCGCTCGGGGAGCTGTTTTTT. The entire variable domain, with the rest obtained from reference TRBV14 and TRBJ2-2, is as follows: EAGVTQFPSHSVIEKGQTVTLRCDPISGHDNLYWYRRVMGKEIKFLLHFVKESKQDESGMPNNRFLAERTGGTYSTLKVQPAELEDSGVYFCASSPNAAALGELFFGEGSRLTVL.

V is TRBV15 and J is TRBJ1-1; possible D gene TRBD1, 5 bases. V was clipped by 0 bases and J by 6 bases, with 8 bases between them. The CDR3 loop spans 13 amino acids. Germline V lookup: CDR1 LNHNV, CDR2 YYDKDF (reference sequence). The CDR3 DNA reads TGTGCCACCAGCAGAGATGGACACCCTGAAGCTTTCTTT. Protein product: CATSRDGHPEAFF. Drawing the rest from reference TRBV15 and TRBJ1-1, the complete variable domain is DAMVIQNPRYQVTQFGKPVTLSCSQTLNHNVMYWYQQKSSQAPKLLFHYYDKDFNNEADTPDNFQSRRPNTSFCFLDIRSPGLGDTAMYLCATSRDGHPEAFFGQGTRLTVV.

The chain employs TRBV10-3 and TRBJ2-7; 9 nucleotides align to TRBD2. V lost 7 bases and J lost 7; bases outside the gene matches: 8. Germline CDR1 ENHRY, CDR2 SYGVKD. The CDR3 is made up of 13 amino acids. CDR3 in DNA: TGTGCCATCAAAGGTAGCGGGAGCGGGGAGCAGTACTTC. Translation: CAIKGSGSGEQYF.

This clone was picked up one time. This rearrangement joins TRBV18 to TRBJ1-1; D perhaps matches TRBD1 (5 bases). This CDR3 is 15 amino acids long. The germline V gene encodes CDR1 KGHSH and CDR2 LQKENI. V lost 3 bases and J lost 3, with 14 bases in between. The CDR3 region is CASSPGHGPYTEAFF. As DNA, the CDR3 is TGTGCCAGCTCACCTGGACATGGGCCATACACTGAAGCTTTCTTT.

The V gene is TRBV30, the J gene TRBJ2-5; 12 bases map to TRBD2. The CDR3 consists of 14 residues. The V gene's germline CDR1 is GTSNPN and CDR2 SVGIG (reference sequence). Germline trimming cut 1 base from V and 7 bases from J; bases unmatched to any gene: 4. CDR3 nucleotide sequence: TGTGCCTGGAGTGGGACTAGCGGGGCGGGGACCCAGTACTTC. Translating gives CAWSGTSGAGTQYF.

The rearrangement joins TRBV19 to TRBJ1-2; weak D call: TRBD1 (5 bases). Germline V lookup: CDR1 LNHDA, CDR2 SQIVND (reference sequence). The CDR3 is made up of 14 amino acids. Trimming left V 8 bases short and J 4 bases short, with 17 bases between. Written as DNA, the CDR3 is TGTGCCAGTCGTAAAATAAATCAGGGCTATGGCTACACCTTC. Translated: CASRKINQGYGYTF.

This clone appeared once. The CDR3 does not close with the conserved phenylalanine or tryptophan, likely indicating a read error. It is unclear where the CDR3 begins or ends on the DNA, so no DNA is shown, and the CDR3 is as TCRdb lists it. The CDR3 protein is CASRSGTGGIES. The genes are TRBV28 and TRBJ2-7; TRBD1 is taken as the D call from the table, unchecked against the DNA. The CDR3 is 12 amino acids long, termini counted. From germline, CDR1 is MDHEN and CDR2 SYDVKM.